These 7 T cell receptor beta chains were all obtained from the same sample, sequenced in a study of blood T cell repertoires in COVID-19. Produced via immunoSEQ multiplex PCR; TCRdb's table is partial and in-frame only. Here the sample spans some 97,000 clones, more than 75% being singletons. Sequenced: peripheral blood. Receptors originate from a human donor in a cohort sampled during active COVID-19.

This chain uses TRBV5-1 with TRBJ2-1, with 7 bases aligning to TRBD1. This CDR3 region has 13 residues. Trimming took 4 bases from V and 9 from J; bases not matched to a gene: 7. Germline V gene sequence: CDR1 SGHRS, CDR2 YFSETQ. The CDR3 DNA sequence: TGCGCCAGCAGCCCGTCGACAGGGTTTGAGCAGTTCTTC. Translation: CASSPSTGFEQFF.

The chain carries TRBV5-1 and TRBJ2-5; D is unclear. This CDR3 is built from 13 residues. The germline gives CDR1 SGHRS, CDR2 YFSETQ. Trimming left V 3 bases short and J 1 base short, with 7 bases between. CDR3 bases: TGCGCCAGCAGCTCCGCCGGCCAAGAGACCCAGTACTTC. This codes for CASSSAGQETQYF. Filled out from reference TRBV5-1 and TRBJ2-5, the complete variable domain reads KAGVTQTPRYLIKTRGQQVTLSCSPISGHRSVSWYQQTPGQGLQFLFEYFSETQRNKGNFPGRFSGRQFSNSRSEMNVSTLELGDSALYLCASSSAGQETQYFGPGTRLLVL.

The chain recombines TRBV5-1 with TRBJ1-1; TRBD1 aligns across 8 bases. J gave up 3 bases and V 0 bases, and 13 bases lay outside the gene matches. Germline loops: CDR1 SGHRS, CDR2 YFSETQ. The CDR3 length is 18 residues. Here the CDR3 reads CASSLGRTGQGADTEAFF. CDR3 nucleotides: TGCGCCAGCAGCTTGGGACGAACTGGGCAGGGGGCGGACACTGAAGCTTTCTTT.

The chain couples TRBV5-4 to TRBJ2-5; tentative D call: TRBD2 (5 bases). Deletions cut 2 bases from V and 1 base from J, with 9 bases between. Germline-derived CDR1 and CDR2 are SGHNT and YYREEE (reference sequence). The CDR3 extends over 14 amino acids. CDR3 nucleotides: TGTGCCAGCAGCTTAATAGCGAGCCAAGAGACCCAGTACTTC. Its protein is CASSLIASQETQYF. Complete variable domain (other parts from reference TRBV5-4 and TRBJ2-5): ETGVTQSPTHLIKTRGQQVTLRCSSQSGHNTVSWYQQALGQGPQFIFQYYREEENGRGNFPPRFSGLQFPNYSSELNVNALELDDSALYLCASSLIASQETQYFGPGTRLLVL.

The chain uses TRBV6-1 and TRBJ1-2; the D is unclear. CDR1 is MNHNS, CDR2 SASEGT, per germline. The CDR3 is 12 amino acids. V was clipped by 2 bases and J by 4 bases, with 5 bases between them. The CDR3 DNA sequence: TGTGCCAGCAGTGAACAGTTCTATGGCTACACCTTC. Translation: CASSEQFYGYTF.

The rearrangement uses TRBV7-7 and TRBJ2-5; 8 bases fit TRBD1. With 4 bases clipped from V and 4 bases from J, the junction kept 8 bases outside the gene matches. The CDR3 has 15 residues. Germline assignment: CDR1 SSHAT and CDR2 FNYEAQ (reference sequence). CDR3: CASSSSGQGTETQYF. The DNA of the CDR3 is TGTGCCAGCAGCTCCTCCGGACAGGGAACAGAGACCCAGTACTTC.

In nucleotides, the CDR3 is TGTGCCAGCAGCCCCATTAAGACCCCGGGGTACTTC. Translated, it gives CASSPIKTPGYF. The chain joins TRBV2 to TRBJ2-7; no clear D gene. The CDR3 extends over 12 amino acids. V lost 6 bases to trimming and J lost 12 bases, with 18 bases between them. CDR1 is SNHLY and CDR2 is FYNNEI in the germline V gene.